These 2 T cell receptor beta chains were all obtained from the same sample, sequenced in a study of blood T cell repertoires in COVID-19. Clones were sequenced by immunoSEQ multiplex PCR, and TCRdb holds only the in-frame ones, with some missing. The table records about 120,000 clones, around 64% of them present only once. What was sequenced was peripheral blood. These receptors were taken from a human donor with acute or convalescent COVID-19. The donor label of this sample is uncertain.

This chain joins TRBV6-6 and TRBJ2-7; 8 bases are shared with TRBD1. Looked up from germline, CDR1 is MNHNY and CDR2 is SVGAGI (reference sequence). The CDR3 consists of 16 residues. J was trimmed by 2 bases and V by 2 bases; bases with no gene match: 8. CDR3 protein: CASSYPGRTGTYEQYF. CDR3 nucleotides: TGTGCCAGCAGTTACCCAGGGAGGACAGGGACCTACGAGCAGTACTTC.

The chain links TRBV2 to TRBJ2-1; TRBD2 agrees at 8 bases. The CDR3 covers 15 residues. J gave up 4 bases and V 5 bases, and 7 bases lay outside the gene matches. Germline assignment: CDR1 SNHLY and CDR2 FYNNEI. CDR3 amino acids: CASSPSGRTYNEQFF. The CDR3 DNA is TGTGCCAGCAGTCCTAGCGGGCGTACTTACAATGAGCAGTTCTTC.